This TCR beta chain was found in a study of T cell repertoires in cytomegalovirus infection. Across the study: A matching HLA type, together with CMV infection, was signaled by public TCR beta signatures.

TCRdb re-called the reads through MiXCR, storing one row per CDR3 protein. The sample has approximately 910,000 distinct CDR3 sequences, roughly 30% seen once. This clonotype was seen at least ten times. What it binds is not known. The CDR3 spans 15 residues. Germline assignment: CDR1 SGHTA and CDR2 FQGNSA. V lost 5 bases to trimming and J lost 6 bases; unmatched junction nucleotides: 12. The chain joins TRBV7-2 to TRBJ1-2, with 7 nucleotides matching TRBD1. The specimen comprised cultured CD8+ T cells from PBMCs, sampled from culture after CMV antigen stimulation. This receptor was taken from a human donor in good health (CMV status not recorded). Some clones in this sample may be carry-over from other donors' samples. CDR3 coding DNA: TGTGCCAGCAGCCCCCGGGACAGCGGAATTGATGGCTACACCTTC. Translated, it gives CASSPRDSGIDGYTF.